Described below is a single T cell receptor beta chain sequence and its context. MiXCR, applied by TCRdb to the RT-PCR reads, yields one record per CDR3 protein. The table lists about 780,000 distinct CDR3 sequences, approximately 17% of them singletons, with roughly 10% in the top ten. This sample was included in a study of response to subunit inactivated influenza vaccine. From germline, CDR1 is DFQATT and CDR2 SNEGSKA (reference sequence). The CDR3 runs 14 residues. Sequenced here: PBMCs from blood, sampled around 5 days after vaccination. V gene TRBV20-1 combines with J gene TRBJ2-5; tentative D call: TRBD1 (7 bases). The TCR sequence derives from a man aged 45-65 years who received an inactivated influenza vaccine. CDR3 protein: CSASRGALTETQYF. Written as DNA, the CDR3 is TGCTCCGCAAGCAGGGGGGCGCTAACGGAGACCCAGTACTTC.